Shown below are 6 T cell receptor beta chains from a single sample sequenced in a study of T cells in Graves' hyperthyroidism and ophthalmopathy. Amplified TCR beta CDR3 regions derived from RNA transcripts. Primed by the HTBI set, a first-round RT-PCR was run on the TCR CDR3. One entry per CDR3 protein results from TCRdb running MiXCR on the multiplex PCR reads. The sample holds over 500,000 distinct CDR3 sequences, 16% seen once. Specimen: blood. All receptors derive from a woman in her 30s with Graves' ophthalmopathy.

Of note for this clonotype: A single base separates this from a much larger clone, so it may be a read error. Here the CDR3 reads CASSPGQGNYEQYF. The CDR3 region has the DNA TGTGCCAGCAGCCCGGGACAGGGGAACTACGAGCAGTACTTC. The V and J genes are TRBV7-8 and TRBJ2-7; 10 nucleotides line up with TRBD1. The CDR3 contains 14 residues. J lost 3 bases, V lost 5 bases, and 4 bases had no gene match. Germline loops: CDR1 SGHVS, CDR2 FQNEAQ.

The chain recombines TRBV2 with TRBJ2-5; 9 nucleotides align to TRBD2. Germline lookup yields CDR1 SNHLY and CDR2 FYNNEI. V was clipped by 5 bases and J by 5 bases; unmatched bases: 9. This CDR3 region has 15 residues. DNA of the CDR3: TGTGCCAGCAGTACGGGACTAGCCGCTGGTGAGACCCAGTACTTC. It translates to CASSTGLAAGETQYF.

This clonotype was detected many times. The chain links TRBV6-2 or TRBV6-3 to TRBJ1-1; D is unclear. Germline values: CDR1 MNHEY, CDR2 SVGEGT. Deletions cut 4 bases from V and 0 bases from J, with 24 bases between. The length of the CDR3 is 19 residues. The CDR3 here is CASSSAGELRTRMNTEAFF. DNA for the CDR3: TGTGCCAGCAGTTCCGCCGGGGAGTTGAGAACGCGTATGAACACTGAAGCTTTCTTT.

This clonotype has more than one count but fewer than ten. The rearrangement uses TRBV5-4 and TRBJ1-3; D ambiguous. This CDR3 has 13 amino acids. V was pared by 4 bases and J by 4 bases, with 9 bases between. CDR1 and CDR2 from the germline V gene are SGHNT and YYREEE (reference sequence). The CDR3 region has the DNA TGTGCCAGCAGCCCCTCCGGGGGAAACACCATATATTTT. Its protein product is CASSPSGGNTIYF.

This clonotype was counted ten times or more. This sequence joins TRBV3-1 and TRBJ1-2; D may be TRBD1 (6 bases). This CDR3 spans 12 amino acids. Germline CDR1 and CDR2: LGHDT and YNNKEL (reference sequence). With 1 base removed from V and 9 bases from J, the gap between germline ends came to 9 bases. In DNA form, the CDR3 reads TGTGCCAGCAGCCAAGTGGACAGCAGCTACACCTTC. Amino acids: CASSQVDSSYTF.

Only a few counts were recorded for this clonotype. V usage is TRBV27 and J usage is TRBJ1-5; TRBD1 matches at 7 bases. Germline loops: CDR1 MNHEY, CDR2 SMNVEV (reference sequence). The CDR3 has 16 amino acids. V lost 4 bases and J lost 2; bases outside the gene matches: 8. Here the CDR3 reads CASSSGTVGGNQPQHF. CDR3 DNA sequence: TGTGCCAGCAGTTCGGGGACAGTTGGCGGCAATCAGCCCCAGCATTTT.